Shown below are 23 T cell receptor beta chains from a single sample sequenced in a study of cytomegalovirus exposure and HLA in healthy donors. Researchers ran the PCR with 60 Vbeta and 13 Jbeta primers. Data came from immunoSEQ multiplex PCR; TCRdb stores just in-frame clones and leaves some out. The data contain approximately 190,000 clones, about 70% of them singletons. Sequencing used PBMCs. These TCRs come from a man between 35 and 55 years old in good health and CMV-seropositive.

The chain is built from TRBV28 and TRBJ2-7; D might be TRBD2 (6 bases). Deletions cut 3 bases from V and 9 bases from J, with 21 bases between. This CDR3 region has 15 residues. Germline CDR1 and CDR2: MDHEN and SYDVKM. CDR3 sequence (DNA): TGTGCCAGCAGTTTGGGGGGAAGGAACTGGTTGGGGCAGTACTTC. It encodes CASSLGGRNWLGQYF.

CDR3 loop: CASSHVAGGLEGTQYF. DNA of the CDR3: TGTGCCAGCAGCCACGTAGCGGGGGGCCTGGAGGGAACGCAGTATTTT. V and J are TRBV7-3 and TRBJ2-3; 10 nucleotides match TRBD2. The CDR3 is made up of 16 amino acids. Germline V gene lookup returns CDR1 SGHTA and CDR2 FQGTGA. The V segment lost 5 bases and the J segment 9 bases; nucleotides outside the gene matches: 14.

The chain links TRBV6-1 to TRBJ1-5, with a weak D call TRBD1 (5 bases). The CDR3 covers 14 residues. The germline CDR1 and CDR2 sequences are MNHNS and SASEGT. With 11 bases removed from V and 0 bases from J, the gap between germline ends came to 14 bases. The CDR3: CAGGGINSNQPQHF. The DNA of the CDR3 is TGTGCCGGGGGGGGGATAAATAGCAATCAGCCCCAGCATTTT.

DNA for the CDR3: TGTGCCAGCCGCCAGGGGACGAACACTGAAGCTTTCTTT. Translated, it gives CASRQGTNTEAFF. The chain recombines TRBV25-1 with TRBJ1-1; D is perhaps TRBD1 (6 bases). The CDR3 has 13 residues. CDR1 is MGHDK and CDR2 is SYGVNS in the germline V gene. Trimming took off 8 bases at V and 1 base at J, with 11 bases between the two ends.

This clone was picked up a small number of times. The chain uses TRBV28 and TRBJ2-3; maybe TRBD2 (5 bases). Germline loops: CDR1 MDHEN, CDR2 SYDVKM. V lost 6 bases to trimming and J lost 6 bases, with 7 bases between them. This CDR3 has 11 residues. The CDR3, as DNA: TGTGCCAGCAGCCCGGGGGATACGCAGTATTTT. It is translated as CASSPGDTQYF.

This clone has a handful of counts. This chain links TRBV4-1 with TRBJ2-1; D is possibly TRBD1 (5 bases). The CDR3 runs 15 residues. Germline CDR1 is MGHRA and CDR2 is YSYEKL. Trimming took 4 bases from V and 6 from J, leaving 16 bases between them. CDR3 DNA: TGCGCCAGCAGCCCGGCCCCTGGCAGGGTCAATGAGCAGTTCTTC. The encoded protein is CASSPAPGRVNEQFF.

The chain has TRBV2 and TRBJ1-4, with 7 positions matching TRBD1. J was trimmed by 2 bases and V by 6 bases; bases with no gene match: 3. Germline V gene data show CDR1 as SNHLY and CDR2 as FYNNEI. This CDR3 region has 14 residues. CDR3 in DNA: TGTGCCAGCAGGAAGACAGGGACTAATGAAAAACTGTTTTTT. Its translation is CASRKTGTNEKLFF. The full variable domain, rest sourced from reference TRBV2 and TRBJ1-4, is EPEVTQTPSHQVTQMGQEVILRCVPISNHLYFYWYRQILGQKVEFLVSFYNNEISEKSEIFDDQFSVERPDGSNFTLKIRSTKLEDSAMYFCASRKTGTNEKLFFGSGTQLSVL.

The V gene is TRBV19, the J gene TRBJ2-1, with 8 positions matching TRBD2. CDR1 and CDR2 from the germline V gene are LNHDA and SQIVND (reference sequence). The CDR3 totals 12 residues. V trimming: 6 bases; J trimming: 10 bases; junction bases outside the gene matches: 5. CDR3 nucleotides: TGTGCCAGTAGCACCAGCGGGGGAGAGCAGTTCTTC. As protein: CASSTSGGEQFF.

The rearrangement links TRBV6-6 to TRBJ1-2; D may be TRBD1 (5 bases). Germline CDR1 reads MNHNY; CDR2 reads SVGAGI (reference sequence). The length of the CDR3 is 15 residues. Trimming took off 4 bases at V and 7 bases at J, with 19 bases between the two ends. This CDR3 reads CASSFLPGGVFGYTF. CDR3 coding DNA: TGTGCCAGCAGTTTCCTGCCTGGAGGGGTATTTGGCTACACCTTC.

The chain carries TRBV6-6 and TRBJ2-7; tentative D call: TRBD2 (5 bases). The V and J ends lost 5 bases and 6 bases respectively, with 8 bases between them. The germline CDR1 and CDR2 sequences are MNHNY and SVGAGI (reference sequence). This CDR3 region has 11 residues. The CDR3 sequence: CASSRAGEQYF. CDR3 bases: TGTGCCAGCAGTCGGGCGGGCGAGCAGTACTTC.

The chain joins TRBV5-6 to TRBJ2-1; maybe TRBD2 (5 bases). Germline CDR1 SGHDT, CDR2 YYEEEE. With 2 bases removed from V and 5 bases from J, the gap between germline ends came to 20 bases. This CDR3 is built from 17 residues. CDR3 sequence: CASSFWTEPAPDNEQFF. The CDR3, as DNA: TGTGCCAGCAGCTTCTGGACTGAACCTGCTCCGGACAATGAGCAGTTCTTC.

The chain combines TRBV5-1 with TRBJ1-3; D is perhaps TRBD1 (5 bases). V was clipped by 0 bases and J by 10 bases, with 5 bases between them. The CDR3 covers 11 residues. Germline CDR1 is SGHRS and CDR2 is YFSETQ. The CDR3 here is CASSLEGTIYF. In nucleotides, the CDR3 is TGCGCCAGCAGCTTGGAGGGGACCATATATTTT.

The gene calls are TRBV2 and TRBJ1-6; D is uncertain. This CDR3 is 16 amino acids long. V was trimmed by 3 bases and J by 0 bases, leaving 9 bases between them. Germline V lookup: CDR1 SNHLY, CDR2 FYNNEI. Written as DNA, the CDR3 is TGTGCCAGCAGTGACTCCGGGAGCTCCTATAATTCACCCCTCCACTTT. It yields the protein CASSDSGSSYNSPLHF.

This chain uses TRBV6-6 with TRBJ2-1, with 10 positions matching TRBD1. Germline CDR1 and CDR2: MNHNY and SVGAGI (reference sequence). The CDR3 covers 16 residues. V lost 0 bases to trimming and J lost 5 bases; unmatched junction nucleotides: 4. CDR3 coding DNA: TGTGCCAGCAGTTACTCCAGGACAGGGGGGAACAATGAGCAGTTCTTC. Protein: CASSYSRTGGNNEQFF.

The genes are TRBV6-5 and TRBJ1-1; tentatively, D is TRBD1 (5 bases). Looked up from germline, CDR1 is MNHEY and CDR2 is SVGAGI. This CDR3 spans 12 amino acids. V was cut by 0 bases and J by 11 bases, with 10 bases left in between. The CDR3, as DNA: TGTGCCAGCAGTTACTCGGACGGGGGGGCTTTCTTT. Translation: CASSYSDGGAFF.

The V call is TRBV2, the J call TRBJ2-3, with TRBD2 identical over 7 bases. Germline V lookup: CDR1 SNHLY, CDR2 FYNNEI. The CDR3 consists of 15 residues. The V gene end was trimmed by 6 bases and the J gene end by 3 bases; junction bases not matched to a gene: 9. The CDR3 reads CASRLGGLLTDTQYF. The CDR3 DNA follows: TGTGCCAGCAGGCTCGGGGGACTATTGACAGATACGCAGTATTTT.

This chain connects TRBV27 to TRBJ2-3, with 7 bases that match TRBD2. The CDR3 is 16 amino acids. The V gene end was trimmed by 8 bases and the J gene end by 2 bases; junction bases not matched to a gene: 13. Germline CDR1 MNHEY, CDR2 SMNVEV (reference sequence). The CDR3, as DNA: TGTGCCAGCTCACCGACAAGGCGGGGGAACACAGATACGCAGTATTTT. Its protein product is CASSPTRRGNTDTQYF.

This chain links TRBV6-5 with TRBJ1-6; D remains unclear. Trimming left V 7 bases short and J 10 bases short, with 14 bases between. This CDR3 contains 13 residues. Germline CDR1 reads MNHEY; CDR2 reads SVGAGI. DNA of the CDR3: TGTGCCAGCACCCCCGTCGAGTGGTCACCCCTCCACTTT. Residues: CASTPVEWSPLHF.

This clone was picked up a small number of times. This chain uses TRBV6-1 with TRBJ1-2; D is possibly TRBD1 (5 bases). Trimming cost V 2 bases and J 5 bases, with 9 bases left between them. Looked up from germline, CDR1 is MNHNS and CDR2 is SASEGT. This CDR3 spans 13 amino acids. The DNA of the CDR3 is TGTGCCAGCAGTGAAAGACAGCCTTATGGCTACACCTTC. The encoded protein is CASSERQPYGYTF.

V is TRBV19 and J is TRBJ2-7; D might be TRBD2 (5 bases). This CDR3 contains 16 residues. Deletions cut 5 bases from V and 2 bases from J, with 19 bases between. The germline CDR1 and CDR2 sequences are LNHDA and SQIVND (reference sequence). In DNA, the CDR3 is TGTGCCAGTAGTCCGTCGGTAGGAACGGGAACCTACGAGCAGTACTTC. It translates to CASSPSVGTGTYEQYF.

This rearrangement joins TRBV2 to TRBJ2-2; the D gene is possibly TRBD1 (5 bases). Germline V lookup: CDR1 SNHLY, CDR2 FYNNEI. The length of the CDR3 is 15 residues. Trimming took 7 bases from V and 0 from J, leaving 12 bases between them. CDR3 sequence: CASIRSQANTGELFF. The CDR3 DNA is TGTGCCAGCATTCGTTCACAGGCGAACACCGGGGAGCTGTTTTTT.

The table lists this clone with a count of one. The chain is built from TRBV6-1 and TRBJ1-2; D is unclear. The length of the CDR3 is 14 residues. Germline V CDR1 and CDR2: MNHNS, SASEGT. The ends were cut back, 1 base at V and 0 bases at J, with 6 bases in the middle. The DNA of the CDR3 is TGTGCCAGCAGTGAAGGTGTAGCTAACTATGGCTACACCTTC. Residues: CASSEGVANYGYTF.

This clone was counted a few times. The V call is TRBV11-3, the J call TRBJ2-1, with a possible D match to TRBD2 (7 bases). The CDR3 is 16 residues long. Germline V gene lookup returns CDR1 SGHNT and CDR2 YENEEA. V lost 1 base and J lost 8, with 18 bases in between. CDR3 amino acids: CASSLGRGGAADEQFF. For the CDR3, the DNA is TGTGCCAGCAGCTTAGGACGAGGGGGGGCCGCAGATGAGCAGTTCTTC.